A selection of T cell receptor beta chains follows, all from one sample in a study of cytomegalovirus exposure and HLA in healthy donors. Produced via immunoSEQ multiplex PCR; TCRdb's table is partial and in-frame only. The table shows approximately 120,000 clones, with less than 80% occurring only once. What was sequenced was PBMCs. The receptors shown here come from a woman in her forties or fifties in good health and CMV-seronegative. Each CDR3 is given with its conserved first and last residue. A D gene is named only where the DNA matches it firmly. Clone sizes are given selectively: once, few, many, or a class where the clone is expanded.

V gene	clone size	J gene	D gene	CDR3 protein	CDR3 DNA
TRBV9	NA	TRBJ1-2	TRBD1	CASSHGTAMTYGYTF	TGTGCCAGCAGCCACGGGACAGCAATGACCTATGGCTACACCTTC
TRBV15	NA	TRBJ2-7	NA	CATSRESSPYEQYF	TGTGCCACCAGCAGAGAGTCTTCCCCCTACGAGCAGTACTTC
TRBV7-3	NA	TRBJ2-3	TRBD1	CASSSRDRADTDTQYF	TGTGCCAGCAGCTCAAGGGACAGGGCCGACACAGATACGCAGTATTTT
TRBV7-2	NA	TRBJ1-4	NA	CASSSSRSRSNEKLFF	TGTGCCAGCAGCTCGTCTAGGTCCCGATCTAATGAAAAACTGTTTTTT
TRBV28	NA	TRBJ1-5	TRBD1	CASRPLGGGQPQHF	TGTGCCAGCAGACCTTTAGGGGGCGGCCAGCCCCAGCATTTT
TRBV18	NA	TRBJ1-1	NA	CASSYTGTTTEAFF	TGTGCCAGCTCATATACTGGGACAACCACTGAAGCTTTCTTT
TRBV5-4	NA	TRBJ1-2	NA	CASSLWGEEGYTF	TGTGCCAGCAGCTTGTGGGGAGAGGAAGGCTACACCTTC
TRBV6-1	NA	TRBJ1-4	NA	CASSGRVNEKLFF	TGTGCCAGCAGCGGCAGGGTGAATGAAAAACTGTTTTTT
TRBV5-1	NA	TRBJ2-5	TRBD2	CASSFLAGGPGETQYF	TGCGCCAGCAGCTTTTTAGCGGGAGGGCCGGGGGAGACCCAGTACTTC
TRBV19	NA	TRBJ2-7	TRBD1	CASSMGGQGRDEQYF	TGTGCCAGTAGTATGGGGGGACAGGGGCGCGACGAGCAGTACTTC
TRBV4-3	NA	TRBJ2-5	TRBD2	CASSQDAPSGREETQYF	TGCGCCAGCAGCCAAGATGCGCCCAGCGGGAGGGAAGAGACCCAGTACTTC
TRBV18	NA	TRBJ2-7	NA	CASSYRSGTSYEQYF	TGTGCCAGCTCATATAGATCAGGGACTTCCTACGAGCAGTACTTC
TRBV7-2	NA	TRBJ1-1	NA	CASSLDRTYTEAFF	TGTGCCAGCAGCTTAGATCGCACTTACACTGAAGCTTTCTTT
TRBV7-4	few	TRBJ2-7	NA	CASSLGGLDYEQYF	TGTGCCAGCAGCTTAGGAGGGTTGGACTACGAGCAGTACTTC
TRBV6-4	NA	TRBJ2-3	NA	CASSSGSTDTQYF	TGTGCCAGCAGTAGCGGGAGCACAGATACGCAGTATTTT
TRBV5-1	NA	TRBJ1-4	TRBD1	CASSITGGKLFF	TGCGCCAGCAGCATTACAGGGGGAAAACTGTTTTTT
TRBV7-2	NA	TRBJ2-7	TRBD2	CASSPQGTSAGEQYF	TGTGCCAGCAGCCCTCAAGGGACTAGTGCTGGGGAGCAGTACTTC
TRBV28	NA	TRBJ2-2	TRBD1	CASSRGSPAGELFF	TGTGCCAGCAGCAGGGGGAGTCCTGCCGGGGAGCTGTTTTTT
TRBV7-9	NA	TRBJ2-2	NA	CASSLALGLFTGELFF	TGTGCCAGCAGCTTAGCTCTTGGGCTCTTCACCGGGGAGCTGTTTTTT
TRBV9	NA	TRBJ2-1	NA	CASSITSESYNEQFF	TGTGCCAGCAGCATTACTAGTGAGTCCTACAATGAGCAGTTCTTC
TRBV6-1	NA	TRBJ1-5	TRBD1	CASRRGQGNQPQHF	TGTGCCAGCAGACGGGGACAGGGCAATCAGCCCCAGCATTTT
TRBV28	NA	TRBJ2-1	NA	CASSYPYNEQFF	TGTGCCAGCAGTTATCCTTACAATGAGCAGTTCTTC
TRBV27	once	TRBJ1-2	TRBD1	CASSAGGYGYTF	TGTGCCAGCAGTGCAGGGGGCTATGGCTACACCTTC
TRBV7-6	NA	TRBJ2-1	NA	CASSLGAGNYNEQFF	TGTGCCAGCAGCTTAGGGGCAGGGAACTACAATGAGCAGTTCTTC
TRBV19	NA	TRBJ1-2	TRBD1	CASTADGTGFYGYTF	TGTGCCAGTACCGCCGACGGGACAGGGTTCTATGGCTACACCTTC
TRBV5-5	NA	TRBJ2-3	NA	CASSLDVGGGGTDTQYF	TGTGCCAGCAGCTTGGATGTAGGGGGTGGGGGCACAGATACGCAGTATTTT
TRBV28	NA	TRBJ2-4	TRBD2	CASDTGTSGLLAKNIQYF	TGTGCCAGCGACACCGGGACTAGCGGATTGCTAGCCAAAAACATTCAGTACTTC
TRBV6-1	NA	TRBJ1-1	NA	CASSEYGRHHTEAFF	TGTGCCAGCAGTGAATACGGGAGACACCACACTGAAGCTTTCTTT
TRBV29-1	NA	TRBJ2-5	TRBD2	CSVDPSGRTETQYF	TGCAGCGTTGATCCCTCCGGGAGGACGGAGACCCAGTACTTC
TRBV6-5	NA	TRBJ1-2	NA	CASSSSDLSGGYTF	TGTGCCAGCAGTTCCTCGGACCTCTCGGGGGGCTACACCTTC
TRBV5-1	NA	TRBJ2-3	NA	CASSSQRSTDTQYF	TGCGCCAGCAGTAGCCAGCGTAGCACAGATACGCAGTATTTT
TRBV6-6	NA	TRBJ2-7	TRBD2	CASSYTGTSGSYEQYF	TGTGCCAGCAGTTACACTGGGACTAGCGGGAGTTACGAGCAGTACTTC
TRBV18	few	TRBJ2-7	NA	CATGSSYEQYF	TGTGCGACGGGGAGCTCCTACGAGCAGTACTTC
TRBV19	NA	TRBJ2-1	TRBD2	CASRLAESYNEQFF	TGTGCCAGTAGGCTAGCGGAATCCTACAATGAGCAGTTCTTC
TRBV6-1	once	TRBJ2-1	TRBD2	CASSEVGGLGYNEQFF	TGTGCCAGCAGTGAAGTGGGAGGACTAGGATACAATGAGCAGTTCTTC
TRBV2	NA	TRBJ1-2	TRBD1	CATQQGASYGYTF	TGTGCCACGCAGCAGGGGGCCAGCTATGGCTACACCTTC
TRBV7-8	NA	TRBJ2-6	TRBD1	CASRQEVTGGISGANVLTF	TGTGCCAGCAGACAAGAGGTGACAGGGGGTATTTCTGGGGCCAACGTCCTGACTTTC
TRBV6-4	NA	TRBJ1-2	TRBD1	CASSRTGNYGYTF	TGTGCCAGCAGTCGGACAGGGAACTATGGCTACACCTTC
TRBV6-1	NA	TRBJ2-7	NA	CASSDPGHSPSYEQYF	TGTGCCAGCAGTGACCCGGGACACTCACCCTCCTACGAGCAGTACTTC
TRBV6-1	few	TRBJ2-3	TRBD2	CASSEFSGSPDTQYF	TGTGCCAGCAGTGAATTTAGCGGGAGCCCAGATACGCAGTATTTT
TRBV6-5	NA	TRBJ2-1	NA	CASSYDGAYNEQFF	TGTGCCAGCAGTTATGACGGGGCCTACAATGAGCAGTTCTTC
TRBV10-3	NA	TRBJ1-1	NA	CAISESQGTEAFF	TGTGCCATCAGTGAGTCGCAGGGGACTGAAGCTTTCTTT
TRBV7-9	few	TRBJ2-1	TRBD2	CASSLLGASSGGNEQFF	TGTGCCAGCAGCCTCTTAGGGGCTTCTAGCGGTGGCAATGAGCAGTTCTTC
TRBV7-3	NA	TRBJ2-2	TRBD1	CASSFLPGQGSGELFF	TGTGCCAGCAGCTTTTTGCCGGGACAGGGCTCCGGGGAGCTGTTTTTT
TRBV9	NA	TRBJ1-4	NA	CASSSADGEPNEKLFF	TGTGCCAGCAGCTCGGCTGACGGAGAACCAAATGAAAAACTGTTTTTT
TRBV11-3	NA	TRBJ2-1	NA	CASSSGNSYNEQFF	TGTGCCAGCAGCTCCGGGAATTCCTACAATGAGCAGTTCTTC
TRBV6-5	few	TRBJ2-5	TRBD1	CASSSPRTGQETQYF	TGTGCCAGCAGTTCCCCTCGGACAGGGCAAGAGACCCAGTACTTC
TRBV4-2	once	TRBJ2-7	TRBD2	CASSQVPGRGGGEQYF	TGTGCCAGCAGCCAAGTCCCCGGGAGGGGGGGTGGGGAGCAGTACTTC
TRBV7-2	NA	TRBJ2-7	NA	CASSAGRDKRTYEQYF	TGTGCCAGCAGCGCCGGCCGGGACAAACGGACCTACGAGCAGTACTTC
TRBV6-5	few	TRBJ2-7	NA	CASRRTVAEQYF	TGTGCCAGCAGACGCACTGTTGCCGAGCAGTACTTC